The clone carrying this T cell receptor beta chain appeared a few times. Its target is not known. The entry originates in a study of Graves' ophthalmopathy and Graves' hyperthyroidism. With V trimmed by 5 bases and J by 2 bases, 8 bases remained unmatched. The germline gives CDR1 PRHDT, CDR2 FYEKMQ (reference sequence). The CDR3 is made up of 15 amino acids. Patients were excluded if they had other autoimmune diseases or uncontrolled infections, and likewise if pregnancy or lactation applied. Study outcomes and limitations: Progression of ophthalmopathy was predicted by the model with 65% to 71% sensitivity and around 72% specificity.

Investigators amplified TCR beta CDR3 regions from RNA transcripts. The workflow started with a first-round RT-PCR run with HTBI primers and then moved on to a second-round multiplex PCR. MiXCR, run by TCRdb on the multiplex PCR reads, gives a single entry per CDR3 protein. The data show around 1.1 million distinct CDR3 sequences, about two fifths seen once. The J gene is TRBJ1-2, the V gene TRBV13; 7 nucleotides agree with TRBD1. The sequenced sample consisted of peripheral blood or thyroid tissue (not recorded which). The source is an adult man with Graves' hyperthyroidism. CDR3 bases: TGTGCCAGCAGCCAGTTAGACAGGGAGAACTATGGCTACACCTTC. Protein: CASSQLDRENYGYTF.